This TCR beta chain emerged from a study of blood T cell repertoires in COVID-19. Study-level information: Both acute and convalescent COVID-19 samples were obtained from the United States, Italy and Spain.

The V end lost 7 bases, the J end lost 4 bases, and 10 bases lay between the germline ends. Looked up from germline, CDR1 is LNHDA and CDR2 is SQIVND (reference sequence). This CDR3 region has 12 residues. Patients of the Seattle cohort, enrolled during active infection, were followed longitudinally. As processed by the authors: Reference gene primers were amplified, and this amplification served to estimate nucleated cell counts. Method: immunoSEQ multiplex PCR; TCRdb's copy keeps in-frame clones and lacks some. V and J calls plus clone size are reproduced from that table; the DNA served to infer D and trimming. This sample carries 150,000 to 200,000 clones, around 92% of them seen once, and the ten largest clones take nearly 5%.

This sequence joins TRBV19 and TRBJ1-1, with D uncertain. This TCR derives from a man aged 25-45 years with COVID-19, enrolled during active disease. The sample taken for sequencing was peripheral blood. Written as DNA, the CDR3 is TGTGCCAGTAAACGGGATATCACTGAAGCTTTCTTT. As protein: CASKRDITEAFF.